This TCR beta chain was captured by sequencing in a study of Ad26.COV2.S vaccination and SARS-CoV-2 variants. Germline CDR1 is SEHNR and CDR2 is FQNEAQ (reference sequence). Trimming cost V 2 bases and J 1 base, with 9 bases left between them. The CDR3 consists of 15 residues. TCRdb's table, derived via immunoSEQ multiplex PCR, lists solely in-frame clones and lacks some. This sample has more than 300,000 clones, with 70% to 90% found just once. Treatment reported: roughly 19 received Ad26.COV2.S at low or high dose, single or two shots; roughly 5 received placebo; per-sample allocation not given. Material that was analyzed had been drawn on day 63 after the first vaccine or placebo injection.

The sample in question was peripheral blood, obtained in a trial of Ad26.COV2.S vaccine versus placebo. The origin of this receptor is a person aged 18-60 years who received the Ad26.COV2.S COVID-19 vaccine or a placebo. The V and J genes are TRBV7-9 and TRBJ1-3, with D uncertain. CDR3 amino acids: CASSLPVGSGNTIYF. The CDR3 DNA is TGTGCCAGCAGCTTACCCGTGGGATCTGGAAACACCATATATTTT.